Presented here are 29 T cell receptor beta chains from one specimen sequenced in a study of Ad26.COV2.S vaccination and SARS-CoV-2 variants. Some clones are missing from TCRdb's copy, which holds only in-frame ones; the method was immunoSEQ multiplex PCR. The sample yields about 440,000 clones, about 90% seen once. Regarding treatment: roughly 18 received Ad26.COV2.S at low or high dose, single or two shots; about 5 received placebo; per-sample allocation not given. Sampling was performed 63 days after the first vaccine or placebo injection. Source: peripheral blood, taken in a trial of Ad26.COV2.S vaccine versus placebo. Every receptor here comes from a person between 18 and 65 years old who received the Ad26.COV2.S COVID-19 vaccine or a placebo.

This chain connects TRBV7-8 to TRBJ1-5; D remains ambiguous. The CDR3 covers 14 residues. Trimming shortened V by 1 base and J by 3 bases, and 7 bases separated the two germline ends. The germline CDR1 and CDR2 sequences are SGHVS and FQNEAQ. CDR3 in amino acids: CASSLGGPNQPQHF. The CDR3 coding sequence is TGTGCCAGCAGCTTAGGGGGTCCCAATCAGCCCCAGCATTTT.

The chain uses TRBV7-2 and TRBJ1-2; weak D call: TRBD1 (6 bases). Deletions cut 1 base from V and 5 bases from J, with 8 bases between. CDR3 length: 13 residues. Germline values: CDR1 SGHTA, CDR2 FQGNSA. CDR3 sequence: CASSLDREYGYTF. CDR3 coding DNA: TGTGCCAGCAGCTTAGACAGGGAATATGGCTACACCTTC.

V gene TRBV6-1 combines with J gene TRBJ2-5; TRBD2 matches at 7 bases. The CDR3 contains 15 residues. Trimming removed 3 bases from V and 5 bases from J; junction bases left unmatched: 9. CDR1 MNHNS and CDR2 SASEGT come from the germline V gene. Here the CDR3 reads CASSEGGRAVETQYF. The CDR3 nucleotides read TGTGCCAGCAGTGAGGGTGGGAGGGCCGTGGAGACCCAGTACTTC.

The genes are TRBV19 and TRBJ1-6; 9 bases match TRBD1. The CDR3 totals 13 residues. Trimming at V came to 8 bases and at J to 9 bases, leaving 5 bases not matched to a gene. Germline CDR1 LNHDA, CDR2 SQIVND (reference sequence). The CDR3 is CASAGTGSSPLHF. The CDR3 bases are TGTGCCAGTGCCGGGACAGGGAGTTCACCCCTCCACTTT.

The chain employs TRBV6-2 or TRBV6-3 and TRBJ2-7; 9 nucleotides match TRBD1. The V gene's germline CDR1 is MNHEY and CDR2 SVGEGT. The CDR3 is 15 residues long. V shed 0 bases and J 9 bases; nucleotides not matched to a gene: 9. CDR3 DNA sequence: TGTGCCAGCAGTTACTCGAGAGACAGGGGGAGAGTGCAGTACTTC. Translated: CASSYSRDRGRVQYF.

This chain joins TRBV28 and TRBJ2-1, with TRBD2 as a possible D gene (5 bases). The ends were cut back, 5 bases at V and 3 bases at J, with 14 bases in the middle. Germline V gene sequence: CDR1 MDHEN, CDR2 SYDVKM. The CDR3 is made up of 15 amino acids. The CDR3 loop is CASSPRLAFYNEQFF. Here the CDR3 DNA reads TGTGCCAGCAGTCCGCGTCTAGCCTTCTACAATGAGCAGTTCTTC.

J is TRBJ1-1 and V is TRBV7-8; weak D call: TRBD1 (6 bases). This CDR3 has 19 amino acids. V lost 2 bases and J 1 base, leaving 23 bases between the germline ends. CDR1 is SGHVS, CDR2 FQNEAQ, per germline. The CDR3 loop reads CASSLNLQGRGPGNTEAFF. In DNA, the CDR3 is TGTGCCAGCAGCTTAAACTTACAGGGTCGGGGGCCGGGGAACACTGAAGCTTTCTTT.

The rearrangement uses TRBV4-1 and TRBJ1-2; a possible D gene is TRBD1 (6 bases). Looked up from germline, CDR1 is MGHRA and CDR2 is YSYEKL. This CDR3 has 15 residues. V was pared by 4 bases and J by 0 bases, with 12 bases between. CDR3 region: CASSPLGAANYGYTF. The CDR3 bases are TGCGCCAGCAGCCCCCTGGGGGCGGCTAACTATGGCTACACCTTC.

The rearrangement links TRBV7-9 to TRBJ2-2; 7 bases align to TRBD2. In germline, CDR1 is SEHNR, CDR2 FQNEAQ (reference sequence). This CDR3 region has 16 residues. The trim removed 1 base at V and 4 bases at J, leaving 6 bases unmatched. The DNA of the CDR3 is TGTGCCAGCAGCTTAGAGCGGGACGACGGCACCGGGGAGCTGTTTTTT. It is translated as CASSLERDDGTGELFF.

The chain couples TRBV19 to TRBJ1-1; D perhaps matches TRBD1 (6 bases). The ends were cut back, 5 bases at V and 0 bases at J, with 10 bases in the middle. The germline CDR1 and CDR2 sequences are LNHDA and SQIVND (reference sequence). The CDR3 covers 14 residues. The CDR3 reads CASSGQIMNTEAFF. In DNA form, the CDR3 reads TGTGCCAGTAGTGGACAGATAATGAACACTGAAGCTTTCTTT.

This chain uses TRBV5-4 with TRBJ2-2; D possibly corresponds to TRBD2 (5 bases). Germline V gene lookup returns CDR1 SGHNT and CDR2 YYREEE (reference sequence). The CDR3 runs 14 residues. The ends were cut back, 2 bases at V and 3 bases at J, with 8 bases in the middle. The CDR3 region has the DNA TGTGCCAGCAGCTTTGAGGGAGACACCGGGGAGCTGTTTTTT. Its protein is CASSFEGDTGELFF.

V and J are TRBV3-1 (or the pseudogene TRBV3-2) and TRBJ2-2; the match to TRBD2 covers 12 bases. Germline-derived CDR1 and CDR2 are LGHDT and YNNKEL (reference sequence). The CDR3 is 16 residues long. V lost 2 bases, J lost 6 bases, and 4 bases stayed unmatched. As DNA, the CDR3 is TGTGCCAGCAGCCAAACAGGACTAGCGGGATCCGGGGAGCTGTTTTTT. It specifies CASSQTGLAGSGELFF.

The chain uses TRBV20-1 and TRBJ1-2, with D uncertain. Looked up from germline, CDR1 is DFQATT and CDR2 is SNEGSKA (reference sequence). The germline V and J ends were trimmed by 3 bases and 3 bases, with 14 bases remaining between them. The CDR3 spans 14 residues. CDR3 loop: CSASKGLGDYGYTF. The CDR3 DNA reads as TGCAGTGCTAGTAAGGGATTAGGAGACTATGGCTACACCTTC.

This sequence joins TRBV27 and TRBJ2-1; 15 nucleotides line up with TRBD2. The ends lost 2 bases at V and 1 base at J; junction bases unmatched: 3. Germline-derived CDR1 and CDR2 are MNHEY and SMNVEV (reference sequence). This CDR3 contains 18 residues. As DNA, the CDR3 is TGTGCCAGCAGTTTAGCCGGGACTAGCGGGAGGTCCTACAATGAGCAGTTCTTC. Its protein product is CASSLAGTSGRSYNEQFF.

This rearrangement joins TRBV27 to TRBJ1-2; 7 nucleotides match TRBD1. CDR1 MNHEY and CDR2 SMNVEV come from the germline V gene (reference sequence). The CDR3 has 14 amino acids. Unmatched junction bases numbered 6, after V lost 6 bases and J lost 2 bases. The CDR3 reads CASRRTGLNYGYTF. CDR3 DNA: TGTGCCAGCAGAAGGACAGGTCTCAACTATGGCTACACCTTC.

Only one count was recorded for this clone. The chain links TRBV7-8 to TRBJ2-1; TRBD2 agrees at 11 bases. The trim removed 2 bases at V and 4 bases at J, leaving 7 bases unmatched. Germline values: CDR1 SGHVS, CDR2 FQNEAQ. The CDR3 covers 17 residues. The DNA of the CDR3 is TGTGCCAGCAGCTTATTCCTAGCGGGAGGAAAATACAATGAGCAGTTCTTC. It codes for CASSLFLAGGKYNEQFF.

The genes are TRBV5-1 and TRBJ2-3; possible D gene TRBD2, 6 bases. The V gene's germline CDR1 is SGHRS and CDR2 YFSETQ. The V end was cut by 0 bases, the J end by 5 bases, with 13 bases between. The CDR3 is 15 amino acids. CDR3 nucleotide sequence: TGCGCCAGCAGCTTGGTACCCGGGAGTGAAGATACGCAGTATTTT. It is translated as CASSLVPGSEDTQYF.

This chain links TRBV9 with TRBJ2-1; possibly TRBD2 for D (5 bases). The CDR3 extends over 14 amino acids. V lost 0 bases and J lost 15, with 19 bases in between. Germline CDR1 is SGDLS and CDR2 is YYNGEE. For the CDR3, the DNA is TGTGCCAGCAGCGTAGGTGGCGAGGGATCCACCGGGTTCTTC. Protein sequence: CASSVGGEGSTGFF.

This clone was detected only a few times. The CDR3 loop reads CASSPPDRANTEAFF. The CDR3 nucleotides are TGTGCCAGCTCACCGCCCGACAGAGCGAACACTGAAGCTTTCTTT. The J gene is TRBJ1-1, the V gene TRBV18; D is perhaps TRBD1 (5 bases). Germline CDR1 reads KGHSH; CDR2 reads LQKENI. Trimming shortened V by 3 bases and J by 1 base, and 12 bases separated the two germline ends. This CDR3 has 15 amino acids.

The V call is TRBV7-2, the J call TRBJ2-3; D is perhaps TRBD1 (6 bases). V was trimmed by 5 bases and J by 8 bases, leaving 17 bases between them. Looked up from germline, CDR1 is SGHTA and CDR2 is FQGNSA. This CDR3 comprises 14 residues. CDR3 coding DNA: TGTGCCAGCAGCCCCCCCCAGGGGTGGGTTACGCAGTATTTT. It encodes CASSPPQGWVTQYF.

Only one count was recorded for this clone. The rearrangement links TRBV7-6 to TRBJ2-6, with 9 bases lining up with TRBD1. V shed 5 bases and J 0 bases; nucleotides not matched to a gene: 8. The CDR3 totals 18 residues. Germline assignment: CDR1 SGHVS and CDR2 FNYEAQ. CDR3 residues: CASSTPGQGSSGANVLTF. The CDR3 bases are TGTGCCAGCAGCACCCCGGGACAGGGTAGCTCTGGGGCCAACGTCCTGACTTTC. Full variable domain (remainder filled in from reference TRBV7-6 and TRBJ2-6): GAGVSQSPRYKVTKRGQDVALRCDPISGHVSLYWYRQALGQGPEFLTYFNYEAQQDKSGLPNDRFSAERPEGSISTLTIQRTEQRDSAMYRCASSTPGQGSSGANVLTFGAGSRLTVL.

V gene TRBV3-1 (or the pseudogene TRBV3-2) combines with J gene TRBJ2-1; 11 positions match TRBD2. The V gene end was trimmed by 2 bases and the J gene end by 0 bases; junction bases not matched to a gene: 3. Germline-derived CDR1 and CDR2 are LGHDT and YNNKEL (reference sequence). The CDR3 is made up of 17 amino acids. The CDR3 DNA sequence: TGTGCCAGCAGCCAAATCACTAGCGGGAGCTCCTACAATGAGCAGTTCTTC. This gives the protein CASSQITSGSSYNEQFF.

V and J are TRBV7-9 and TRBJ1-5, with TRBD1 matching over 9 bases. The V and J ends lost 5 bases and 7 bases, in that order; junction bases with no gene match: 6. The CDR3 sequence is 14 residues long. From germline, CDR1 is SEHNR and CDR2 FQNEAQ (reference sequence). The DNA for the CDR3 is TGTGCCAGCAGCCCCGGGACAGGGAACCAGCCCCAGCATTTT. It translates to CASSPGTGNQPQHF. Full variable domain (rest looked up from reference TRBV7-9 and TRBJ1-5): DTGVSQNPRHKITKRGQNVTFRCDPISEHNRLYWYRQTLGQGPEFLTYFQNEAQLEKSRLLSDRFSAERPKGSFSTLEIQRTEQGDSAMYLCASSPGTGNQPQHFGDGTRLSIL.

This sequence joins TRBV5-6 and TRBJ1-2; D remains unclear. The CDR3 totals 13 residues. The germline V gene has CDR1 SGHDT and CDR2 YYEEEE. V lost 4 bases to trimming and J lost 4 bases, with 11 bases between them. DNA of the CDR3: TGTGCCAGCAGCCGGGGTCTTGGCTATGGCTACACCTTC. This translates into CASSRGLGYGYTF.

The table lists this clone with a few counts. The genes are TRBV27 and TRBJ1-5; a possible D gene is TRBD1 (6 bases). CDR1 and CDR2 from the germline V gene are MNHEY and SMNVEV (reference sequence). V was cut by 5 bases and J by 5 bases, with 16 bases left in between. The CDR3 runs to 15 residues. The CDR3 here is CASSPQGRKHQPQHF. In DNA form, the CDR3 reads TGTGCCAGCAGTCCCCAGGGGCGAAAGCATCAGCCCCAGCATTTT.

In DNA form, the CDR3 reads TGTGCCAGCAGCCCGCCGGGAGGCACCGGGGAGCTGTTTTTT. Its protein is CASSPPGGTGELFF. The V and J genes are TRBV7-2 and TRBJ2-2; 7 bases agree with TRBD2. The CDR3 has 14 residues. The germline V gene has CDR1 SGHTA and CDR2 FQGNSA. After removal of 5 bases from V and 4 bases from J, the junction contained 4 bases not matched to a gene.

The rearrangement joins TRBV15 to TRBJ2-5; no clear D gene. V lost 1 base and J lost 3, with 12 bases in between. Germline loops: CDR1 LNHNV, CDR2 YYDKDF (reference sequence). The CDR3 totals 15 residues. CDR3 sequence: CATSRVVSQKETQYF. The CDR3 region has the DNA TGTGCCACCAGCAGAGTGGTCTCCCAAAAAGAGACCCAGTACTTC.

This chain connects TRBV7-2 to TRBJ2-3; TRBD1 matches at 7 bases. Germline V gene data show CDR1 as SGHTA and CDR2 as FQGNSA. The CDR3 is made up of 14 amino acids. V gave up 5 bases and J gave up 2 bases; unmatched junction bases: 4. Here the CDR3 DNA reads TGTGCCAGCAGCGTGACAGGGACCACAGATACGCAGTATTTT. Residues: CASSVTGTTDTQYF.

V is TRBV5-4 and J is TRBJ2-1; no reliable D call. Germline-derived CDR1 and CDR2 are SGHNT and YYREEE (reference sequence). CDR3 length: 15 amino acids. V was pared by 1 base and J by 2 bases, with 10 bases between. CDR3 DNA sequence: TGTGCCAGCAGCTTGTCGGCTATACCCTACAATGAGCAGTTCTTC. Protein: CASSLSAIPYNEQFF.